The 22 T cell receptor beta chains in this list originate from one sample, sequenced in a study of T cell repertoires in cytomegalovirus infection. What these receptors recognize is not known. Using its own MiXCR run on the reads, TCRdb lists one record per CDR3 protein. The sample contains 550,000 to 700,000 distinct CDR3 sequences, around two fifths of which appear only once. The sequences come from cultured PBMCs, collected from culture after CMV antigen stimulation. The receptors come from a human donor in good health (CMV status not recorded). Some clones in this sample may be carry-over from other donors' samples.

This rearrangement joins TRBV7-8 to TRBJ1-2; 7 bases are a match to TRBD1. Germline V CDR1 and CDR2: SGHVS, FQNEAQ. The junction had 5 bases not matched to a gene; V was cut back by 5 bases and J by 2 bases. The CDR3 sequence is 14 residues long. The chain's CDR3 is CASSTLTGNYGYTF. The CDR3 DNA follows: TGTGCCAGCAGCACATTGACAGGGAACTATGGCTACACCTTC.

The rearrangement joins TRBV12-3 or TRBV12-4 to TRBJ1-5; TRBD1 is a possible D gene (6 bases). Trimming left V 6 bases short and J 0 bases short, with 12 bases between. The CDR3 totals 15 residues. CDR3 bases: TGTGCCAGCAGCACAGGGAGGGGTAGCAATCAGCCCCAGCATTTT. Its protein product is CASSTGRGSNQPQHF.

Regarding this clonotype: The conserved phenylalanine or tryptophan normally closing the CDR3 is absent here, so this likely arose from a read error. This CDR3 is CASSLARGKLNEQFL. Here the CDR3 DNA reads TGTGCCAGCAGCTTAGCGAGGGGAAAGTTGAATGAGCAGTTCTTA. This chain connects TRBV7-9 to TRBJ2-1; tentatively, D is TRBD1 or TRBD2 (5 bases each). This CDR3 contains 15 residues. Trimming took 0 bases from V and 7 from J, leaving 13 bases between them. Germline lookup yields CDR1 SEHNR and CDR2 FQNEAQ (reference sequence).

V gene TRBV7-9 combines with J gene TRBJ1-6; possibly TRBD1 for D (5 bases). The V end lost 5 bases, the J end lost 7 bases, and 12 bases lay between the germline ends. The CDR3 has 14 amino acids. The germline gives CDR1 SEHNR, CDR2 FQNEAQ (reference sequence). The CDR3 coding sequence is TGTGCCAGCAGCCTACAGGAGACGAATTCACCCCTCCACTTT. It is translated as CASSLQETNSPLHF. The full variable domain, its missing parts supplied by reference TRBV7-9 and TRBJ1-6, is DTGVSQNPRHKITKRGQNVTFRCDPISEHNRLYWYRQTLGQGPEFLTYFQNEAQLEKSRLLSDRFSAERPKGSFSTLEIQRTEQGDSAMYLCASSLQETNSPLHFGNGTRLTVT.

The table lists this clonotype with a few counts. This rearrangement joins TRBV7-2 to TRBJ2-7, with 7 bases matching TRBD1. This CDR3 has 15 amino acids. The germline CDR1 and CDR2 sequences are SGHTA and FQGNSA. The J segment lost 3 bases and the V segment lost 1 base, leaving 6 bases of the junction unmatched. In DNA, the CDR3 is TGTGCCAGCAGCTTAGGACAGGGAATCGGCTACGAGCAGTACTTC. Protein product: CASSLGQGIGYEQYF. The full variable domain, rest sourced from reference TRBV7-2 and TRBJ2-7, is GAGVSQSPSNKVTEKGKDVELRCDPISGHTALYWYRQSLGQGLEFLIYFQGNSAPDKSGLPSDRFSAERTGGSVSTLTIQRTQQEDSAVYLCASSLGQGIGYEQYFGPGTRLTVT.

This chain links TRBV25-1 with TRBJ1-4, with no clear D. Germline CDR1 and CDR2: MGHDK and SYGVNS. The CDR3 has 15 amino acids. V was shortened by 1 base and J by 4 bases, with 10 bases between the two germline ends. CDR3 sequence (DNA): TGTGCCAGCAGTGAATTGGCAGGTCATAATGAAAAACTGTTTTTT. It is translated as CASSELAGHNEKLFF.

The rearrangement links TRBV5-4 to TRBJ2-2; 9 nucleotides agree with TRBD2. The ends lost 1 base at V and 8 bases at J; junction bases unmatched: 6. Germline V lookup: CDR1 SGHNT, CDR2 YYREEE (reference sequence). The CDR3 loop spans 15 amino acids. CDR3 in DNA: TGTGCCAGCAGCTTGTTAGCGGGAGATGAGGGGGAGCTGTTTTTT. Amino acids: CASSLLAGDEGELFF.

This clonotype was detected only a few times. The J gene is TRBJ2-7, the V gene TRBV7-8, with D possibly TRBD2 on 6 matching bases. This CDR3 has 15 amino acids. Germline V gene sequence: CDR1 SGHVS, CDR2 FQNEAQ. V was cut by 2 bases and J by 1 base, with 12 bases left in between. The CDR3 DNA sequence: TGTGCCAGCAGCTTAAGGATTAGCGGATCCTACGAGCAGTACTTC. It translates to CASSLRISGSYEQYF.

The chain has TRBV19 and TRBJ1-1; the D is unclear. V shed 5 bases and J shed 4 bases, with 14 bases lying between them. The CDR3 is 14 amino acids. Per the germline V gene, CDR1 is LNHDA and CDR2 is SQIVND (reference sequence). CDR3 residues: CASSLGYSSTEAFF. The CDR3 DNA reads as TGTGCCAGTAGTCTCGGGTACAGTTCCACTGAAGCTTTCTTT.

The chain is built from TRBV20-1 and TRBJ1-1; D is perhaps TRBD1 (6 bases). The germline V gene encodes CDR1 DFQATT and CDR2 SNEGSKA (reference sequence). The CDR3 sequence is 13 residues long. The V end was cut by 4 bases, the J end by 4 bases, with 13 bases between. CDR3 sequence: CSAMVPGVTEAFF. CDR3 nucleotide sequence: TGCAGTGCTATGGTGCCAGGGGTCACTGAAGCTTTCTTT.

This clonotype has a single count. DNA for the CDR3: TGTGCCATCAGTCCGGGAACTCCCCGAAAGAACATTCAGTACTTC. Translating gives CAISPGTPRKNIQYF. The chain couples TRBV10-3 to TRBJ2-4; D is possibly TRBD2 (5 bases). There are 15 residues in the CDR3. V dropped 5 bases and J dropped 7 bases, with 18 bases sitting between them. Per the germline V gene, CDR1 is ENHRY and CDR2 is SYGVKD.

V gene TRBV11-2 combines with J gene TRBJ1-1; D unclear. This CDR3 contains 16 residues. Trimming left V 5 bases short and J 1 base short, with 17 bases between. Germline assignment: CDR1 SGHAT and CDR2 FQNNGV. CDR3 sequence reads: CASSPGKREENTEAFF. DNA of the CDR3: TGTGCCAGCAGCCCGGGGAAACGAGAAGAGAACACTGAAGCTTTCTTT. The variable domain in full, with the rest retrieved from reference TRBV11-2 and TRBJ1-1, is EAGVAQSPRYKIIEKRQSVAFWCNPISGHATLYWYQQILGQGPKLLIQFQNNGVVDDSQLPKDRFSAERLKGVDSTLKIQPAKLEDSAVYLCASSPGKREENTEAFFGQGTRLTVV.

The J gene is TRBJ1-2, the V gene TRBV5-4; no definite D call. The CDR3 has 14 residues. Germline V gene sequence: CDR1 SGHNT, CDR2 YYREEE (reference sequence). V was pared by 0 bases and J by 0 bases, with 6 bases between. CDR3 protein: CASSLENSNYGYTF. The CDR3 DNA reads as TGTGCCAGCAGCTTGGAGAACTCTAACTATGGCTACACCTTC.

V gene TRBV4-3 combines with J gene TRBJ2-4, with D unclear. The germline V and J ends were trimmed by 3 bases and 5 bases, with 11 bases remaining between them. The CDR3 loop spans 14 amino acids. Per germline, CDR1 LGHNA and CDR2 YSLEER. The CDR3 nucleotides read TGCGCCAGCAGCCAGTCCCGGGCGCAAAACATTCAGTACTTC. It codes for CASSQSRAQNIQYF.

In this sample, this clonotype turned up once. A read error may produce the germline difference seen at one junction end. V usage is TRBV7-6 and J usage is TRBJ1-5, with D perhaps TRBD1 (6 bases). This CDR3 has 18 residues. Per germline, CDR1 SGHVS and CDR2 FNYEAQ. The CDR3 here is CTSSLGVDSRYSNQPQHF. The CDR3 region has the DNA TGTACCAGCAGCTTAGGAGTGGACAGCCGGTATAGCAATCAGCCCCAGCATTTT.

The chain carries TRBV7-2 and TRBJ1-1, with 9 bases fitting TRBD1. The germline CDR1 and CDR2 sequences are SGHTA and FQGNSA. This CDR3 contains 15 residues. V was clipped by 5 bases and J by 5 bases; unmatched bases: 9. CDR3 region: CASSPQPTGGTEAFF. CDR3 in DNA: TGTGCCAGCAGCCCACAGCCGACAGGGGGTACTGAAGCTTTCTTT.

The rearrangement uses TRBV19 and TRBJ1-2; D perhaps matches TRBD1 (5 bases). The CDR3 is made up of 14 amino acids. Germline V CDR1 and CDR2: LNHDA, SQIVND (reference sequence). The V end lost 5 bases, the J end lost 8 bases, and 18 bases lay between the germline ends. This CDR3 reads CASSVRDGRRGYTF. CDR3 nucleotides: TGTGCCAGTAGTGTCCGGGACGGCCGGCGAGGCTACACCTTC.

V and J are TRBV28 and TRBJ2-3, with 12 positions matching TRBD2. CDR1 is MDHEN, CDR2 SYDVKM, per germline. The V and J ends lost 5 bases and 5 bases, in that order; junction bases with no gene match: 8. CDR3 length: 16 residues. Written as DNA, the CDR3 is TGTGCCAGCAGTCGCTGGCTAGCGGGGGGGGAAGATACGCAGTATTTT. It codes for CASSRWLAGGEDTQYF. The full variable domain, rest sourced from reference TRBV28 and TRBJ2-3, is DVKVTQSSRYLVKRTGEKVFLECVQDMDHENMFWYRQDPGLGLRLIYFSYDVKMKEKGDIPEGYSVSREKKERFSLILESASTNQTSMYLCASSRWLAGGEDTQYFGPGTRLTVL.

This chain joins TRBV24-1 and TRBJ1-1; tentative D call: TRBD1 (5 bases). This CDR3 has 16 residues. The germline CDR1 and CDR2 sequences are KGHDR and SFDVKD. Trimming removed 7 bases at V and 1 base at J, with 18 bases between. CDR3: CATRRDRIERNTEAFF. Written as DNA, the CDR3 is TGTGCCACCAGAAGAGACAGAATTGAGAGGAACACTGAAGCTTTCTTT.

This clonotype was picked up a small number of times. The gene calls are TRBV12-5 and TRBJ2-1, with 14 bases that match TRBD2. Germline V CDR1 and CDR2: LGHNT, FRNRAP. The V segment lost 6 bases and the J segment 8 bases; nucleotides outside the gene matches: 18. There are 19 residues in the CDR3. CDR3 in amino acids: CASGTPRTSGRMTGHEQFF. CDR3 DNA sequence: TGTGCTAGTGGCACCCCCCGGACTAGCGGGAGGATGACCGGCCATGAGCAGTTCTTC.

About this clonotype itself: Germline and junction disagree at one end, which may indicate a read error. This chain connects TRBV6-2 or TRBV6-3 to TRBJ2-7, with unresolved D. The germline gives CDR1 MNHEY, CDR2 SVGEGT. CDR3 length equals 13 residues. As DNA, the CDR3 is TGTGCCAGCAGTGAAGATCGGGTGCGGCCCCGACCCTTC. The encoded protein is CASSEDRVRPRPF.

This chain connects TRBV15 to TRBJ1-4; TRBD1 is a possible D gene (6 bases). CDR1 and CDR2 (germline): LNHNV, YYDKDF (reference sequence). The V end lost 3 bases, the J end lost 3 bases, and 8 bases lay between the germline ends. The CDR3 consists of 14 residues. The CDR3 loop is CATSSGQPNEKLFF. The CDR3 DNA is TGTGCCACCAGCAGTGGACAGCCTAATGAAAAACTGTTTTTT.